A selection of T cell receptor beta chains follows, all from one sample in a study of OX40 agonist ivuxolimab in advanced cancers. Clones were sequenced by immunoSEQ multiplex PCR, and TCRdb holds only the in-frame ones, with some missing. The data show around 60,000 clones, around nine tenths seen once. Sequenced material: CD4+ or CD8+ T cells sorted from blood, taken in a trial of the OX40 agonist ivuxolimab. These receptors all come from an adult with an advanced solid tumor such as melanoma, head and neck, liver or kidney cancer. Both conserved end residues are part of each CDR3. D genes are given only for firm matches. Clone size is not always given. Where it is, it says once, few, many or a class for expanded clones.

V: TRBV14
size: .
D: TRBD2
J: TRBJ2-7
CDR3: CASSQEYRGAGGPHEQYF
DNA: TGTGCCAGCAGCCAAGAATACAGGGGAGCGGGAGGGCCCCACGAGCAGTACTTC

V: TRBV7-9
size: few
D: .
J: TRBJ1-1
CDR3: CASSPTREAFF
DNA: TGTGCCAGCAGCCCTACACGTGAAGCTTTCTTT

V: TRBV11-2
size: once
D: TRBD1
J: TRBJ2-7
CDR3: CATGTVSYEQYF
DNA: TGTGCCACCGGGACAGTTTCCTACGAGCAGTACTTC

V: TRBV4-2
size: .
D: .
J: TRBJ2-1
CDR3: CASSQAGVDEQFF
DNA: TGTGCCAGCAGCCAGGCCGGGGTCGATGAGCAGTTCTTC

V: TRBV4-1
size: .
D: TRBD2
J: TRBJ2-3
CDR3: CASSQMGETSGISTDTQYF
DNA: TGCGCCAGCAGCCAAATGGGGGAGACTAGCGGAATCAGCACAGATACGCAGTATTTT

V: TRBV7-8
size: .
D: TRBD2
J: TRBJ2-7
CDR3: CASSVAGGYEQYF
DNA: TGTGCCAGCAGCGTAGCGGGGGGATACGAGCAGTACTTC

V: TRBV30
size: .
D: .
J: TRBJ2-3
CDR3: CAWREHLSTDTQYF
DNA: TGTGCCTGGAGGGAACACCTAAGCACAGATACGCAGTATTTT

V: TRBV9
size: .
D: .
J: TRBJ2-7
CDR3: CASSVVPGSYEQYF
DNA: TGTGCCAGCAGCGTCGTTCCAGGGTCCTACGAGCAGTACTTC

V: TRBV28
size: .
D: .
J: TRBJ2-7
CDR3: CASTDAGTYEQYF
DNA: TGTGCCAGCACTGATGCAGGGACCTACGAGCAGTACTTC

V: TRBV6-5
size: .
D: .
J: TRBJ2-1
CDR3: CASSPVSNEQFF
DNA: TGTGCCAGCAGTCCCGTGTCTAATGAGCAGTTCTTC

V: TRBV6-5
size: .
D: .
J: TRBJ2-7
CDR3: CASSYSQGPAYEQYF
DNA: TGTGCCAGCAGTTATTCCCAGGGTCCCGCCTACGAGCAGTACTTC

V: TRBV23-1
size: .
D: TRBD1
J: TRBJ2-7
CDR3: CASSLPAHWDRGPRSYEQYF
DNA: TGCGCCAGCAGTCTACCAGCCCATTGGGACAGGGGGCCGCGCTCCTACGAGCAGTACTTC

V: TRBV19
size: .
D: .
J: TRBJ2-5
CDR3: CASSMAGGYKETQYF
DNA: TGTGCCAGTAGTATGGCCGGGGGCTACAAAGAGACCCAGTACTTC

V: TRBV28
size: .
D: TRBD2
J: TRBJ2-5
CDR3: CASSQGTSGSLPQYF
DNA: TGTGCCAGCAGCCAAGGGACTAGCGGGTCTCTCCCCCAGTACTTC

V: TRBV9
size: .
D: TRBD2
J: TRBJ2-1
CDR3: CASSRKREGGVIEQFF
DNA: TGTGCCAGCAGCCGGAAGCGGGAGGGCGGTGTGATTGAGCAGTTCTTC

V: TRBV19
size: .
D: .
J: TRBJ1-5
CDR3: CASSIDPPPIAPQHF
DNA: TGTGCCAGTAGTATAGATCCACCGCCCATTGCGCCCCAGCATTTT

V: TRBV28
size: once
D: .
J: TRBJ2-1
CDR3: CASSANGLTYNEQFF
DNA: TGTGCCAGCAGTGCAAACGGACTAACCTACAATGAGCAGTTCTTC

V: TRBV28
size: .
D: TRBD2
J: TRBJ2-1
CDR3: CASMGTSGHPYNEQFF
DNA: TGTGCCAGCATGGGGACTAGCGGGCATCCCTACAATGAGCAGTTCTTC

V: TRBV6-5
size: .
D: .
J: TRBJ1-1
CDR3: CASSPPSRNTEAFF
DNA: TGTGCCAGCAGTCCGCCCTCGAGGAACACTGAAGCTTTCTTT

V: TRBV11-2
size: .
D: TRBD1
J: TRBJ2-5
CDR3: CASGYGQGGFQETQYF
DNA: TGTGCCAGCGGATATGGACAGGGTGGATTCCAAGAGACCCAGTACTTC

V: TRBV30
size: .
D: .
J: TRBJ1-5
CDR3: CAWSLGYSNQPQHF
DNA: TGTGCCTGGAGTCTGGGGTACAGCAATCAGCCCCAGCATTTT

V: TRBV6-5
size: .
D: .
J: TRBJ1-3
CDR3: CASGQSFSGNTIYF
DNA: TGTGCCAGCGGACAGAGTTTCTCTGGAAACACCATATATTTT

V: TRBV9
size: .
D: .
J: TRBJ2-2
CDR3: CASSVGADSNTGELFF
DNA: TGTGCCAGCAGCGTAGGAGCCGATTCGAACACCGGGGAGCTGTTTTTT

V: TRBV19
size: .
D: .
J: TRBJ2-7
CDR3: CASSPWGAYEQYF
DNA: TGTGCCAGTAGCCCGTGGGGGGCATACGAGCAGTACTTC

V: TRBV19
size: .
D: TRBD2
J: TRBJ2-7
CDR3: CASSIDWSSGTYEQYF
DNA: TGTGCCAGTAGTATAGACTGGTCTAGCGGCACCTACGAGCAGTACTTC

V: TRBV7-9
size: once
D: TRBD2
J: TRBJ2-1
CDR3: CASSLDWDYYYNEQFF
DNA: TGTGCCAGCAGCTTAGATTGGGACTACTACTACAATGAGCAGTTCTTC

V: TRBV30
size: .
D: .
J: TRBJ2-7
CDR3: CAWSVLGWEGQYF
DNA: TGTGCCTGGAGTGTACTAGGGTGGGAAGGGCAGTACTTC

V: TRBV16
size: .
D: .
J: TRBJ2-5
CDR3: CASSQSGQQETQYF
DNA: TGTGCCAGCAGCCAATCGGGGCAGCAAGAGACCCAGTACTTC

V: TRBV7-2
size: .
D: .
J: TRBJ2-7
CDR3: CASTLTLTHEQYF
DNA: TGTGCCAGCACCCTCACTCTAACCCACGAGCAGTACTTC

V: TRBV7-9
size: few
D: .
J: TRBJ1-1
CDR3: CASSYLESAFF
DNA: TGTGCCAGCAGCTACCTGGAGTCAGCTTTCTTT

V: TRBV28
size: .
D: .
J: TRBJ2-1
CDR3: CASSLGSVTQFF
DNA: TGTGCCAGCAGTTTGGGTAGCGTGACGCAGTTCTTC

V: TRBV19
size: .
D: .
J: TRBJ2-7
CDR3: CASSPGLNYEQYF
DNA: TGTGCCAGTAGTCCGGGGCTAAACTACGAGCAGTACTTC

V: TRBV12-5
size: once
D: .
J: TRBJ2-5
CDR3: CASGIRQDLQETQYF
DNA: TGTGCTAGTGGTATCAGACAGGACCTCCAAGAGACCCAGTACTTC

V: TRBV27
size: .
D: .
J: TRBJ2-3
CDR3: CASSVRDFTDTQYF
DNA: TGTGCCAGCAGTGTCCGGGACTTCACAGATACGCAGTATTTT

V: TRBV5-1
size: .
D: .
J: TRBJ2-7
CDR3: CASSLGAALGYEQYF
DNA: TGCGCCAGCAGCTTGGGTGCAGCCCTAGGATACGAGCAGTACTTC

V: TRBV19
size: .
D: TRBD2
J: TRBJ2-2
CDR3: CASSISLAGTGELFF
DNA: TGTGCCAGTAGTATAAGTCTAGCGGGTACGGGGGAGCTGTTTTTT

V: TRBV2
size: .
D: TRBD1
J: TRBJ1-2
CDR3: CASSGTGDYGYTF
DNA: TGTGCCAGCTCCGGGACAGGGGACTATGGCTACACCTTC

V: TRBV27
size: .
D: .
J: TRBJ2-1
CDR3: CASSLGFGDRSYNEQFF
DNA: TGTGCCAGCAGTTTAGGGTTCGGTGACAGATCCTACAATGAGCAGTTCTTC

V: TRBV18
size: .
D: TRBD2
J: TRBJ2-1
CDR3: CASSTGTSGSSYNEQFF
DNA: TGTGCCAGCTCAACCGGGACTAGCGGTTCCTCCTACAATGAGCAGTTCTTC

V: TRBV9
size: .
D: .
J: TRBJ2-3
CDR3: CASSVSGDTDTQYF
DNA: TGTGCCAGCAGCGTGAGCGGAGACACAGATACGCAGTATTTT

V: TRBV5-5
size: .
D: .
J: TRBJ2-7
CDR3: CASSLDTPYEQYF
DNA: TGTGCCAGCAGCTTGGACACACCGTACGAGCAGTACTTC

V: TRBV29-1
size: .
D: TRBD2
J: TRBJ2-7
CDR3: CSVALAGGPYEQYF
DNA: TGCAGCGTCGCCCTAGCGGGAGGGCCCTACGAGCAGTACTTC

V: TRBV27
size: few
D: .
J: TRBJ2-5
CDR3: CASSFGGMQETQYF
DNA: TGTGCCAGCAGTTTTGGCGGGATGCAAGAGACCCAGTACTTC

V: TRBV7-6
size: .
D: TRBD1
J: TRBJ2-7
CDR3: CASSSYSGIGQEKNF
DNA: TGTGCCAGCAGCTCATATTCCGGTATTGGACAGGAGAAAAACTTC

V: TRBV19
size: .
D: .
J: TRBJ1-5
CDR3: CASSSTGTQPQHF
DNA: TGTGCCAGTAGTTCAACAGGGACTCAGCCCCAGCATTTT

V: TRBV30
size: .
D: .
J: TRBJ2-7
CDR3: CAWSATGRSYEQYF
DNA: TGTGCCTGGAGTGCGACGGGACGGTCCTACGAGCAGTACTTC

V: TRBV6-5
size: once
D: TRBD2
J: TRBJ2-1
CDR3: CASSWDGTSSEQFF
DNA: TGTGCCAGCAGTTGGGACGGGACTAGTAGTGAGCAGTTCTTC

V: TRBV28
size: .
D: TRBD1
J: TRBJ2-5
CDR3: CASSERDRGLKTQYF
DNA: TGTGCCAGCAGTGAGCGGGACAGGGGGTTAAAGACCCAGTACTTC

V: TRBV15
size: .
D: TRBD1
J: TRBJ2-1
CDR3: CATSRERTGGLNEQFF
DNA: TGTGCCACCAGCAGAGAGAGGACAGGGGGCCTGAATGAGCAGTTCTTC

V: TRBV27
size: .
D: .
J: TRBJ2-3
CDR3: CASSYQGGTDTQYF
DNA: TGTGCCAGCAGTTACCAGGGAGGCACAGATACGCAGTATTTT